The rows below give T cell receptor beta chains drawn from one sample of a study of control samples from healthy donors and cancer patients. Profiling relied on immunoSEQ multiplex PCR, and the TCRdb table lists in-frame clones only, not all of them. Among 110,000 to 150,000 clones listed, around 86% were seen once. The sample comprised blood. The receptors stem from a man aged 25-45 years in good health. CDR3s include the opening cysteine and the closing phenylalanine or tryptophan. D genes are given only for firm matches. Size is omitted from some rows. Given values are once, few, many or a class for expanded clones.

clone size: -
V gene: TRBV6-5
J gene: TRBJ2-5
D gene: -
CDR3 DNA: TGTGCCAGCAGGCGACACAACCAAGAGACCCAGTACTTC
CDR3 protein: CASRRHNQETQYF

clone size: -
V gene: TRBV19
J gene: TRBJ2-3
D gene: TRBD2
CDR3 DNA: TGTGCCAGTAGTTCTCCAGGGCTAGCGGGATCAGATACGCAGTATTTT
CDR3 protein: CASSSPGLAGSDTQYF

clone size: -
V gene: TRBV29-1
J gene: TRBJ2-2
D gene: -
CDR3 DNA: TGCAGCGTTGCCCTAGGCGGGGAGCTGTTTTTT
CDR3 protein: CSVALGGELFF

clone size: -
V gene: TRBV15
J gene: TRBJ2-7
D gene: -
CDR3 DNA: TGTGCCACCCGAGACGGGGGTCGGTACGAGCAGTACTTC
CDR3 protein: CATRDGGRYEQYF

clone size: -
V gene: TRBV6-6
J gene: TRBJ1-5
D gene: -
CDR3 DNA: TGTGCCAGCAGTTACTCGGCATCATCCCACAATCAGCCCCAGCATTTT
CDR3 protein: CASSYSASSHNQPQHF

clone size: once
V gene: TRBV19
J gene: TRBJ1-2
D gene: -
CDR3 DNA: TGTGCCAGTAGTATCGGTGGGGGTGGCTACACCTTC
CDR3 protein: CASSIGGGGYTF

clone size: -
V gene: TRBV15
J gene: TRBJ2-5
D gene: -
CDR3 DNA: TGTGCCACCAGCAGAGCCGGGGGCCAAGAGACCCAGTACTTC
CDR3 protein: CATSRAGGQETQYF

clone size: -
V gene: TRBV19
J gene: TRBJ2-1
D gene: -
CDR3 DNA: TGTGCCAGTAGTATGGTAGGGGGGGCCGGTGAGCAGTTCTTC
CDR3 protein: CASSMVGGAGEQFF

clone size: -
V gene: TRBV27
J gene: TRBJ1-1
D gene: -
CDR3 DNA: TGTGCCAGCCGTCAGAGCCTCGTGGATGGGAACACTGAAGCTTTCTTT
CDR3 protein: CASRQSLVDGNTEAFF

clone size: -
V gene: TRBV21-1
J gene: TRBJ2-5
D gene: -
CDR3 DNA: TGTGCCAGCAGCAAATGGGCGGGGAGAGAGACCCAGTACTTC
CDR3 protein: CASSKWAGRETQYF

clone size: -
V gene: TRBV10-3
J gene: TRBJ1-3
D gene: -
CDR3 DNA: TGTGCCATTGGGTTTTCTACTGGAAACACCATATATTTT
CDR3 protein: CAIGFSTGNTIYF